This entry lists 20 T cell receptor beta chains sequenced from one sample in a study of blood T cell repertoires in COVID-19. The method was immunoSEQ multiplex PCR; TCRdb's version includes in-frame clones alone and lacks a portion of them. The sample holds some 140,000 clones; about 90% are singletons and the top ten take roughly 0.51%. The sequencing sample was made of peripheral blood. These receptors came from a man aged 45-60 years with acute or convalescent COVID-19.

The sample holds one count of this clone. J is TRBJ1-1 and V is TRBV4-2; TRBD1 aligns across 9 bases. V shed 4 bases, J shed 3 bases, and the junction held 12 bases outside the gene matches. This CDR3 comprises 17 residues. The germline CDR1 and CDR2 sequences are LGHNA and YNFKEQ. The CDR3 here is CASSLGQGLSDYTEAFF. In DNA, the CDR3 is TGTGCCAGCAGCCTGGGACAGGGACTTTCGGACTACACTGAAGCTTTCTTT.

V usage is TRBV3-1 (or the pseudogene TRBV3-2) and J usage is TRBJ2-1; D not resolved. Trimming took 8 bases from V and 8 from J, leaving 16 bases between them. Germline CDR1 and CDR2: LGHDT and YNNKEL (reference sequence). CDR3 length: 13 amino acids. The CDR3 DNA is TGTGCCAGCTCCCAAAGCACCCTTGATGAGCAGTTCTTC. The encoded protein is CASSQSTLDEQFF.

A single count supports this clone. J is TRBJ2-2 and V is TRBV28, with 7 nucleotides matching TRBD1. V shed 5 bases, J shed 3 bases, and the junction held 6 bases outside the gene matches. The CDR3 has 15 residues. Germline V gene lookup returns CDR1 MDHEN and CDR2 SYDVKM. The CDR3 loop reads CASSQTGIDTGELFF. The CDR3 nucleotides are TGTGCCAGCAGTCAGACAGGGATAGACACCGGGGAGCTGTTTTTT.

CDR3 sequence (DNA): TGCGCCAGCAGCGAAATCCGGACAGGGGGCCTGGGCACTGAAGCTTTCTTT. Translated, it gives CASSEIRTGGLGTEAFF. The J gene is TRBJ1-1, the V gene TRBV5-1, with 11 nucleotides matching TRBD1. The CDR3 contains 17 residues. V lost 4 bases, J lost 4 bases, and 12 bases stayed unmatched. CDR1 and CDR2 (germline): SGHRS, YFSETQ.

The V call is TRBV7-2, the J call TRBJ1-5; 7 bases align to TRBD1. Unmatched junction bases numbered 7, after V lost 3 bases and J lost 5 bases. This CDR3 comprises 15 residues. Germline V gene data show CDR1 as SGHTA and CDR2 as FQGNSA. As DNA, the CDR3 is TGTGCCAGCAGCTTCGTCGGAGGGGGCGATCAGCCCCAGCATTTT. Its protein is CASSFVGGGDQPQHF.

This clone was seen only once. V is TRBV5-4 and J is TRBJ1-2, with D perhaps TRBD1 (6 bases). The CDR3 runs 13 residues. V shed 3 bases and J shed 6 bases, with 12 bases lying between them. Germline assignment: CDR1 SGHNT and CDR2 YYREEE (reference sequence). CDR3 loop: CASSSVGGNGYTF. CDR3 DNA: TGTGCCAGCAGCTCGGTAGGGGGAAATGGCTACACCTTC. Full variable domain (outside the CDR3, taken from reference TRBV5-4 and TRBJ1-2): ETGVTQSPTHLIKTRGQQVTLRCSSQSGHNTVSWYQQALGQGPQFIFQYYREEENGRGNFPPRFSGLQFPNYSSELNVNALELDDSALYLCASSSVGGNGYTFGSGTRLTVV.

The genes are TRBV5-1 and TRBJ2-3; D possibly corresponds to TRBD2 (5 bases). The germline V and J ends were trimmed by 2 bases and 1 base, with 11 bases remaining between them. The germline CDR1 and CDR2 sequences are SGHRS and YFSETQ. The CDR3 is 15 residues long. This chain's CDR3 is CASSFPGIGTDTQYF. The DNA of the CDR3 is TGCGCCAGCAGCTTTCCGGGAATAGGCACAGATACGCAGTATTTT.

This chain links TRBV6-2 or TRBV6-3 with TRBJ2-1, with 12 positions matching TRBD2. Germline assignment: CDR1 MNHEY and CDR2 SVGEGT. The V and J ends lost 5 bases and 0 bases, in that order; junction bases with no gene match: 5. This CDR3 is 17 amino acids long. The CDR3 DNA follows: TGTGCCAGCAGTCTTACTAGCGGGGGGTCCTCCTACAATGAGCAGTTCTTC. Protein: CASSLTSGGSSYNEQFF.

The chain joins TRBV9 to TRBJ1-1; a weak D match, TRBD1 (5 bases). This CDR3 is built from 14 residues. Trimming left V 0 bases short and J 1 base short, with 7 bases between. Germline CDR1 reads SGDLS; CDR2 reads YYNGEE. Here the CDR3 DNA reads TGTGCCAGCAGCGTAGCCACAGGGAACACTGAAGCTTTCTTT. This codes for CASSVATGNTEAFF. Full variable domain (remainder filled in from reference TRBV9 and TRBJ1-1): DSGVTQTPKHLITATGQRVTLRCSPRSGDLSVYWYQQSLDQGLQFLIQYYNGEERAKGNILERFSAQQFPDLHSELNLSSLELGDSALYFCASSVATGNTEAFFGQGTRLTVV.

The chain has TRBV3-1 (or the pseudogene TRBV3-2) and TRBJ2-1; TRBD2 matches 12 bases. V lost 11 bases to trimming and J lost 7 bases; unmatched junction nucleotides: 12. The CDR3 extends over 15 amino acids. In germline, CDR1 is LGHDT, CDR2 YNNKEL (reference sequence). The CDR3 DNA follows: TGTGCCTACCCTGGAGGACTAGCGGGAAAAAATGAGCAGTTCTTC. The encoded protein is CAYPGGLAGKNEQFF.

The V gene is TRBV4-1, the J gene TRBJ2-1, with 8 bases aligning to TRBD2. This CDR3 has 15 amino acids. V lost 5 bases to trimming and J lost 2 bases; unmatched junction nucleotides: 5. The V gene's germline CDR1 is MGHRA and CDR2 YSYEKL. The CDR3 is CASSERSGAYNEQFF. The CDR3 DNA reads TGCGCCAGCAGCGAACGTAGCGGGGCCTACAATGAGCAGTTCTTC.

The chain carries TRBV27 and TRBJ1-1; D not resolved. Germline values: CDR1 MNHEY, CDR2 SMNVEV (reference sequence). V was trimmed by 5 bases and J by 11 bases, leaving 18 bases between them. The CDR3 has 13 residues. The CDR3 here is CASSQTGQTGAFF. The CDR3 coding sequence is TGTGCCAGCAGTCAAACGGGCCAAACGGGGGCTTTCTTT.

This chain uses TRBV6-2 or TRBV6-3 with TRBJ1-2, with 7 bases lining up with TRBD1. The CDR3 totals 14 residues. The germline V gene encodes CDR1 MNHEY and CDR2 SVGEGT. V lost 2 bases, J lost 4 bases, and 4 bases stayed unmatched. CDR3 DNA: TGTGCCAGCAGTTACCGTCGGGACAGCTATGGCTACACCTTC. Amino acid sequence: CASSYRRDSYGYTF.

The CDR3 here is CASSYPQTPSNQPQHF. The CDR3 DNA sequence: TGTGCCAGCAGTTATCCACAAACGCCCAGCAATCAGCCCCAGCATTTT. The genes are TRBV6-2 or TRBV6-3 and TRBJ1-5; D ambiguous. The germline CDR1 and CDR2 sequences are MNHEY and SVGEGT. V was cut by 3 bases and J by 1 base, with 13 bases left in between. This CDR3 region has 16 residues.

This chain links TRBV27 with TRBJ1-5; 7 positions match TRBD1. The CDR3 has 14 residues. Germline lookup yields CDR1 MNHEY and CDR2 SMNVEV (reference sequence). V lost 5 bases, J lost 6 bases, and 7 bases stayed unmatched. The CDR3 region has the DNA TGTGCCAGCAGTCCAGGGACAGTCAGTCAGCCCCAGCATTTT. The encoded protein is CASSPGTVSQPQHF.

V is TRBV10-2 and J is TRBJ1-4, with 9 bases that match TRBD1. There are 13 residues in the CDR3. Germline CDR1 is WSHSY and CDR2 is SAAADI. V was clipped by 5 bases and J by 8 bases; unmatched bases: 3. The CDR3 here is CASSPGTGEKLFF. The CDR3, as DNA: TGCGCCAGCAGTCCCGGGACAGGGGAAAAACTGTTTTTT.

The V gene is TRBV3-1 (or the pseudogene TRBV3-2), the J gene TRBJ1-1; 8 positions agree with TRBD1. The CDR3 runs to 16 residues. Germline CDR1 and CDR2: LGHDT and YNNKEL (reference sequence). Trimming removed 7 bases from V and 0 bases from J; junction bases left unmatched: 10. CDR3: CASNLGQAPMNTEAFF. Written as DNA, the CDR3 is TGTGCCAGCAACCTGGGACAGGCACCCATGAACACTGAAGCTTTCTTT.

This sequence joins TRBV27 and TRBJ1-1; D unclear. This CDR3 is built from 12 residues. CDR1 is MNHEY and CDR2 is SMNVEV in the germline V gene (reference sequence). V was shortened by 4 bases and J by 5 bases, with 8 bases between the two germline ends. CDR3 DNA: TGTGCCAGCAGTTCCCTGCGGACTGAAGCTTTCTTT. Translating gives CASSSLRTEAFF.

The rearrangement links TRBV7-3 to TRBJ1-1; D remains unclear. Germline V gene lookup returns CDR1 SGHTA and CDR2 FQGTGA. The CDR3 loop spans 13 amino acids. V was shortened by 5 bases and J by 8 bases, with 15 bases between the two germline ends. CDR3 sequence reads: CASSPTSTSEAFF. The CDR3, as DNA: TGTGCCAGCAGCCCGACAAGTACCTCCGAAGCTTTCTTT.

The rearrangement uses TRBV7-9 and TRBJ1-4; TRBD1 might be the D (5 bases). The CDR3 loop spans 13 amino acids. Trimming stripped 5 bases from V and 6 bases from J, with 10 bases between. Germline V gene data show CDR1 as SEHNR and CDR2 as FQNEAQ (reference sequence). The CDR3, as DNA: TGTGCCAGCAGCCCCCTAGGGGATGAAAAACTGTTTTTT. Its protein product is CASSPLGDEKLFF.